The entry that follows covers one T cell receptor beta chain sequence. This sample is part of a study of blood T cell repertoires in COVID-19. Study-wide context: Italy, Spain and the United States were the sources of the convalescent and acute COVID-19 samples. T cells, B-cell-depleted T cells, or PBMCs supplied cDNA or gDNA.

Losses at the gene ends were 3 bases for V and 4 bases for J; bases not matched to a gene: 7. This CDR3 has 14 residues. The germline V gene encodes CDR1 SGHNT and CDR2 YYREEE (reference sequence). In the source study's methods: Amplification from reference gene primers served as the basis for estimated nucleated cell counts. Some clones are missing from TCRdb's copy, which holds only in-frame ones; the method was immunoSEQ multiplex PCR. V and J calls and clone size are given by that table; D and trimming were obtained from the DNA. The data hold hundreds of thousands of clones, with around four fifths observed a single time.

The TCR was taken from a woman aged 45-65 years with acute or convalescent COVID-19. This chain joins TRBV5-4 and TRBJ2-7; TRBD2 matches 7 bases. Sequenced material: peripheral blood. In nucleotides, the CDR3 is TGTGCCAGCAGCTCGGGGGGTGGGTTTTACGAGCAGTACTTC. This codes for CASSSGGGFYEQYF.